The 7 T cell receptor beta chains presented below share a single source sample, sequenced in a study of OX40 agonist ivuxolimab in advanced cancers. Sequencing was performed with immunoSEQ multiplex PCR; in TCRdb, only in-frame clones are kept and a portion is missing. This table has 75,000 to 95,000 clones, roughly 90% appearing once. The input for sequencing was CD4+ or CD8+ T cells sorted from blood, taken in a trial of the OX40 agonist ivuxolimab. The receptors originated from an adult with an advanced solid tumor such as melanoma, head and neck, liver or kidney cancer.

The genes are TRBV7-6 and TRBJ1-1; D is perhaps TRBD1 (6 bases). Germline loops: CDR1 SGHVS, CDR2 FNYEAQ. The V and J ends lost 5 bases and 1 base respectively, with 11 bases between them. This CDR3 region has 14 residues. CDR3 in DNA: TGTGCCAGCAGCCAACAGGGAAGGAACACTGAAGCTTTCTTT. This sequence encodes CASSQQGRNTEAFF.

V usage is TRBV14 and J usage is TRBJ1-4; D is perhaps TRBD1 (6 bases). This CDR3 is built from 21 residues. V lost 3 bases, J lost 5 bases, and 31 bases lay in between. Germline V gene data show CDR1 as SGHDN and CDR2 as FVKESK. CDR3 DNA sequence: TGTGCCAGCAGCCACTCCATATATCCCCGGAATCTCCGGCAGGGGAATGAAAAACTGTTTTTT. This translates into CASSHSIYPRNLRQGNEKLFF.

The chain uses TRBV4-2 and TRBJ2-1, with 9 nucleotides matching TRBD2. V lost 1 base and J lost 9; bases outside the gene matches: 7. The CDR3 covers 15 residues. Germline assignment: CDR1 LGHNA and CDR2 YNFKEQ. CDR3 coding DNA: TGTGCCAGCAGCCAAGGCGGGGGGGCCCGGACTGAGCAGTTCTTC. This gives the protein CASSQGGGARTEQFF.

This clone has more than one count but fewer than ten. The chain joins TRBV10-2 to TRBJ2-7; D not certain. Trimming cost V 2 bases and J 7 bases, with 12 bases left between them. The CDR3 is 13 residues long. Germline loops: CDR1 WSHSY, CDR2 SAAADI. In nucleotides, the CDR3 is TGCGCCAGCAGTGAGGGCCCCTCGTGGGAGCAGTACTTC. It yields the protein CASSEGPSWEQYF.

This clone was seen more than once but under ten times. In DNA form, the CDR3 reads TGTGCCAGCAGTGACTCGACTAGCGGGGGGGCAGATACGCAGTATTTT. Its protein is CASSDSTSGGADTQYF. This chain joins TRBV6-4 and TRBJ2-3; the match to TRBD2 covers 14 bases. There are 16 residues in the CDR3. V lost 0 bases, J lost 4 bases, and 0 bases stayed unmatched. Germline V gene lookup returns CDR1 MRHNA and CDR2 SNTAGT.

DNA for the CDR3: TGTGCCAGCAGCAAAGCGTGCAGCCCAGCCCACGAGCAGTACTTC. Translating it yields CASSKACSPAHEQYF. The genes are TRBV21-1 and TRBJ2-7. TRBV21-1 is a documented pseudogene. CDR3 length: 15 residues.

The rearrangement links TRBV7-8 to TRBJ1-2; 7 nucleotides align to TRBD1. Germline V gene lookup returns CDR1 SGHVS and CDR2 FQNEAQ. Trimming cost V 1 base and J 0 bases; bases outside gene matches: 8. CDR3 length: 17 residues. DNA for the CDR3: TGTGCCAGCAGCTTAGTGTCTAGGGGGCACTCTAACTATGGCTACACCTTC. Translation: CASSLVSRGHSNYGYTF.